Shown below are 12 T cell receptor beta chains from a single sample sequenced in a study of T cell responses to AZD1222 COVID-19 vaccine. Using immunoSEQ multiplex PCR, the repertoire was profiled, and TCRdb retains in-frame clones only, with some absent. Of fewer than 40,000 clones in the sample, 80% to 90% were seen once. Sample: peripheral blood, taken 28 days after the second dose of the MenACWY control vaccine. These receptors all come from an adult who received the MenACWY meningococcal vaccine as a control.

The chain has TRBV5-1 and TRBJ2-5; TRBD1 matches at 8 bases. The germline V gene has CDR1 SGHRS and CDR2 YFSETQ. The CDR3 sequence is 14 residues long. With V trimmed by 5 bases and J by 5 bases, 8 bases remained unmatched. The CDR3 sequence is CASSQDRVIETQYF. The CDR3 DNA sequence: TGCGCCAGCAGTCAGGACAGGGTAATCGAGACCCAGTACTTC.

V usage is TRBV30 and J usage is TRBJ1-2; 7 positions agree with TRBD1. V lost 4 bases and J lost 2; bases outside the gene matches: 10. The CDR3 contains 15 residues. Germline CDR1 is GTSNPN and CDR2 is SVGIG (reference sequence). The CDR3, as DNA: TGTGCCTGGAAGACGCGACAGGGAGGGAACTATGGCTACACCTTC. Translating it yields CAWKTRQGGNYGYTF.

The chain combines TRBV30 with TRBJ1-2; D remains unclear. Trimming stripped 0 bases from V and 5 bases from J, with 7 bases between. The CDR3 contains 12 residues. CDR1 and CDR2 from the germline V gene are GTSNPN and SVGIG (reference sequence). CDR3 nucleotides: TGTGCCTGGAGTGTGAGAGCTTATGGCTACACCTTC. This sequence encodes CAWSVRAYGYTF. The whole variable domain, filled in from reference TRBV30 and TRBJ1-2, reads SQTIHQWPATLVQPVGSPLSLECTVEGTSNPNLYWYRQAAGRGLQLLFYSVGIGQISSEVPQNLSASRPQDRQFILSSKKLLLSDSGFYLCAWSVRAYGYTFGSGTRLTVV.

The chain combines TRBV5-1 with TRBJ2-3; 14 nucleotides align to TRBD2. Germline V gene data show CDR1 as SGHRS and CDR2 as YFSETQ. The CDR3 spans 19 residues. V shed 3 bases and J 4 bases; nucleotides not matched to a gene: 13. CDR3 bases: TGCGCCAGCAGCTCTGCACGCGGGGGACTAGCGGGAGCGGCAGATACGCAGTATTTT. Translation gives CASSSARGGLAGAADTQYF.

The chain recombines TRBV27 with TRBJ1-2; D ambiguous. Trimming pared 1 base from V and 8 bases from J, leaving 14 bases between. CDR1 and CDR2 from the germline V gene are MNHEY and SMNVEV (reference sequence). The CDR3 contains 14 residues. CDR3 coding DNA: TGTGCCAGCAGTTTATATGGACGAGTAGGAGGCTACACCTTC. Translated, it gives CASSLYGRVGGYTF.

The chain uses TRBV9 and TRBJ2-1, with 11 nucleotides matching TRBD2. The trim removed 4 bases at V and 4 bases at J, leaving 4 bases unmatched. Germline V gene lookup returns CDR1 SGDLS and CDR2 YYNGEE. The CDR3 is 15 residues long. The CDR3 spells CASSPRLAGYNEQFF. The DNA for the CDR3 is TGTGCCAGCAGCCCTCGACTAGCGGGGTACAATGAGCAGTTCTTC.

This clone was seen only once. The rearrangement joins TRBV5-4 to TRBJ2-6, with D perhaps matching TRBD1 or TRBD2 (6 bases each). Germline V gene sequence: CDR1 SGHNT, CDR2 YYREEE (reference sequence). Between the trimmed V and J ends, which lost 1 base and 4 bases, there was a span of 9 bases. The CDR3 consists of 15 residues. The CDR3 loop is CASSLRGRGANVLTF. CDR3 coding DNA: TGTGCCAGCAGCTTGCGGGGGCGAGGGGCCAACGTCCTGACTTTC.

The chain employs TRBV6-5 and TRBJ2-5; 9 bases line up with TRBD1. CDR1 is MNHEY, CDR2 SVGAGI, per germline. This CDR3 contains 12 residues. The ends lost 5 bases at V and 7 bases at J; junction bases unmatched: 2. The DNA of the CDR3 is TGTGCCAGCAGTCTGACAGGGGGGACCCAGTACTTC. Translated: CASSLTGGTQYF.

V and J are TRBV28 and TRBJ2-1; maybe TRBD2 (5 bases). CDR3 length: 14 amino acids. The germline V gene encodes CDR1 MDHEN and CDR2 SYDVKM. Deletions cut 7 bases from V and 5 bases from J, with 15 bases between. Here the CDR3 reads CASTASPPNNEQFF. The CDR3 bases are TGTGCCAGCACCGCTAGCCCACCTAACAATGAGCAGTTCTTC.

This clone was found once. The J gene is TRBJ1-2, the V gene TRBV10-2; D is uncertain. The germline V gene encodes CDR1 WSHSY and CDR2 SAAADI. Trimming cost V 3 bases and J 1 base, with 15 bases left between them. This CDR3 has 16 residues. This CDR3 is CASSDRRVDFNYGYTF. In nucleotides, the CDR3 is TGCGCCAGCAGTGATCGTAGGGTCGACTTTAACTATGGCTACACCTTC.

DNA for the CDR3: TGTGCCAGCAGCGTAGAATCATTCTCCTACGAGCAGTACTTC. Protein sequence: CASSVESFSYEQYF. The V gene is TRBV9, the J gene TRBJ2-7; D is ambiguous. Germline V gene lookup returns CDR1 SGDLS and CDR2 YYNGEE. This CDR3 comprises 14 residues. V gave up 0 bases and J gave up 0 bases, with 7 bases separating them.

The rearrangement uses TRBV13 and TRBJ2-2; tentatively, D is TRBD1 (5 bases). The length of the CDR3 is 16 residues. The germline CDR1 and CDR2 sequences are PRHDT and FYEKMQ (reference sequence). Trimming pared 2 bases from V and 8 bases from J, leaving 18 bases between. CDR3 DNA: TGTGCCAGCAGCTTATTCCCTGGCAACTCAGGGGGGGAGCTGTTTTTT. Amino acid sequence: CASSLFPGNSGGELFF. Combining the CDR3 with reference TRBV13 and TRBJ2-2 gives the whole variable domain AAGVIQSPRHLIKEKRETATLKCYPIPRHDTVYWYQQGPGQDPQFLISFYEKMQSDKGSIPDRFSAQQFSDYHSELNMSSLELGDSALYFCASSLFPGNSGGELFFGEGSRLTVL.